This T cell receptor (beta chain) emerged from a study of T cell clonotyping in hematopoietic cell transplantation (dated by TCRdb to the early 2020s). Study-level background: A total of under 150 blood samples were collected in the study from 35 consecutive transplant recipients and their related donors. Patients were recruited between September 2015 and January 2017 and followed until September 2020 or death.

The sample's time point, from its label and the paper: 180 days after allo-HCT. Blood from recipients was drawn roughly 28 days before transplant, then again at days 30, 100 and 180 after transplant. Nuclei Lysis Solution was used to extract genomic DNA from fresh or cryopreserved unfractionated peripheral blood mononuclear cells. This clone came up once. What antigen it recognizes has not been identified. No base qualities exist here, and no much larger clone lies one base off it. Results and caveats for the whole study, not just this receptor: A decrease in recipient TCR diversity was observed after transplant, and a progressive increase in pathologically expanded clonotypes was seen from day 30 to day 180. Inverse Simpson Index values from donors and from recipients before transplant predicted broader TCR repertoire diversity after transplant. The sample size was limited, and CD4 and CD8 repertoire contributions could not be separated because cells were not sorted. Only a small fraction of recipient repertoires overlapped donor repertoires, with over 95% appearing de novo at the given depth.

The immunoSEQ assay, a bias-controlled multiplex PCR using V- and J-specific primers, was used to amplify TCR beta CDR3 regions from genomic DNA. A second PCR step added a proprietary barcode and Illumina adapter sequences to the CDR3 amplicons. An Illumina MiSeq instrument was used for sequencing of the CDR3 libraries. The study's own analysis went as follows. Export and quality control were handled in immunoSEQ Analyzer 3.0, while downstream analyses relied on R Bioconductor and Immunarch. Only productive rearrangements within the normalized downsampled data set were used in the calculation of repertoire metrics. In the normalized cohort, clonotypes with more than 5 templates were defined as pathologically expanded. Repertoire diversity was measured with the Inverse Simpson Index. The non-normalized data set was used for CMV-specificity analyses so that all clonotypes could be captured. This immuneACCESS table, as held by TCRdb, lists in-frame sequences with V and J called but not all clones. Of the missing ones, under half trace to an unresolved V gene in checked studies; the others have no known cause. V, J and clone size were drawn from that table, and D and trimming were deduced from the DNA. Within this sample are 8,000 or so clones, with approximately 94% of them counted one time only. The ten largest clonotypes hold 4.4% of the sample.

The germline V gene yields SNHLY for CDR1 and FYNNEI for CDR2. At the junction V is shortened by 3 bases and J by 8 bases, with 14 bases in between. The CDR3 runs 14 amino acids, cysteine and phenylalanine included. Just the 42-base CDR3 DNA is kept, in frame starting at base 1. Rearrangement joined TRBV2 to TRBJ1-5, with the D gene not clear enough to name. The clonotype comes from a female patient aged 50-65 years who had an allogeneic stem cell transplant from an unrelated donor, so the T cells may come from the graft donor. Some clones in this sample may be carry-over from other donors' samples. The sample here was PBMCs, taken 180 days after allogeneic stem cell transplant. The sequenced DNA is TGTGCCAGCAGTGACCAAATTCTCAGAAAGCCCCAGCATTTT. It codes for CASSDQILRKPQHF.